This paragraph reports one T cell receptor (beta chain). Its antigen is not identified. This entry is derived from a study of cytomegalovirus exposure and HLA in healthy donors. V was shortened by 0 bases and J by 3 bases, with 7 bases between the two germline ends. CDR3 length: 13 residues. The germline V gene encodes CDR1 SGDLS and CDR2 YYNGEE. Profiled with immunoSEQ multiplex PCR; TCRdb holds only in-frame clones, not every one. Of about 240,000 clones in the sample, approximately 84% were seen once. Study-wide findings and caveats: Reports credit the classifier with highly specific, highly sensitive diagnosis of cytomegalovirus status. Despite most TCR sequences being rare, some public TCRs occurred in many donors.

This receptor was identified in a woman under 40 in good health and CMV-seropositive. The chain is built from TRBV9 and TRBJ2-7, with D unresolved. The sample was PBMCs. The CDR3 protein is CASSVGLGYEQYF. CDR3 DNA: TGTGCCAGCAGCGTAGGCCTAGGCTACGAGCAGTACTTC.